The entry that follows covers one T cell receptor (beta chain) sequence. Antigen specificity is unknown. The V and J ends lost 5 bases and 2 bases, in that order; junction bases with no gene match: 1. The CDR3 loop spans 12 amino acids. Germline V lookup: CDR1 GTSNPN, CDR2 SVGIG (reference sequence). The data originate from a study of chemoradiotherapy in HPV16-positive cancers. Notes on the study in general: During treatment, candidate HPV-specific clones and E7-related motifs expanded in tumor. In HPV16-positive patients, HPV-responsive T-cell expansion tracked better recurrence-free survival.

Generated by immunoSEQ multiplex PCR, the TCRdb table keeps only in-frame clones and is missing some. The top ten hold over 15% of the sample, which has thousands of clones, around 84% seen once. Samples were taken several times over chemoradiotherapy. The sample consisted of tumor tissue, taken from a patient who underwent chemoradiotherapy. The chain couples TRBV30 to TRBJ1-1, with 8 nucleotides matching TRBD1. The sequence derives from a human donor with HPV-associated anogenital cancer. The CDR3 nucleotides read TGTGCCTGGGGACAGGGAAACACTGAAGCTTTCTTT. Protein sequence: CAWGQGNTEAFF.